The 31 T cell receptor beta chains presented below share a single source sample, sequenced in a study of T cell changes during pregnancy in multiple sclerosis. Sequencing used immunoSEQ multiplex PCR; TCRdb keeps in-frame clones, though not all of them. Seen here are roughly 100,000 clones, around 94% observed once, and the top ten hold 0.75% to 0.95%. The material sequenced was peripheral blood, taken after pregnancy. The receptors were sampled from a female donor with multiple sclerosis, enrolled in a pregnancy study.

The chain has TRBV6-1 and TRBJ2-3; no clear D gene. The V end was cut by 2 bases, the J end by 0 bases, with 12 bases between. Germline V gene sequence: CDR1 MNHNS, CDR2 SASEGT. The CDR3 is 16 amino acids. CDR3 nucleotides: TGTGCCAGCAGTGAATTGCGGCAGCCTAGCACAGATACGCAGTATTTT. Translating it yields CASSELRQPSTDTQYF.

The V call is TRBV13, the J call TRBJ1-5, with a weak D call TRBD1 (5 bases). Trimming left V 5 bases short and J 3 bases short, with 8 bases between. CDR3 size: 13 residues. Per the germline V gene, CDR1 is PRHDT and CDR2 is FYEKMQ (reference sequence). CDR3 bases: TGTGCCAGCAGCCAGGGATACAATCAGCCCCAGCATTTT. It yields the protein CASSQGYNQPQHF.

The chain uses TRBV19 and TRBJ2-3; TRBD2 matches at 10 bases. CDR3 length: 14 amino acids. CDR1 and CDR2 (germline): LNHDA, SQIVND (reference sequence). J was trimmed by 1 base and V by 7 bases; bases with no gene match: 2. CDR3 loop: CASIAGGRTDTQYF. For the CDR3, the DNA is TGTGCCAGTATAGCGGGGGGACGCACAGATACGCAGTATTTT.

The V call is TRBV7-8, the J call TRBJ1-2, with a weak D call TRBD1 (5 bases). The CDR3 totals 12 residues. Germline V CDR1 and CDR2: SGHVS, FQNEAQ. V lost 3 bases and J 4 bases, leaving 6 bases between the germline ends. CDR3 in DNA: TGTGCCAGCAGCTTGGGGGGCTATGGCTACACCTTC. Protein product: CASSLGGYGYTF.

This chain uses TRBV5-8 with TRBJ1-6; D gene uncertain. The CDR3 loop spans 12 amino acids. Trimming left V 6 bases short and J 8 bases short, with 9 bases between. Germline-derived CDR1 and CDR2 are SGHTS and YDEGEE. CDR3 sequence (DNA): TGTGCCAGCATCCCAGCGGATTCACCCCTCCACTTT. This encodes CASIPADSPLHF.

The genes are TRBV6-5 and TRBJ2-1; 9 nucleotides agree with TRBD2. The germline V gene has CDR1 MNHEY and CDR2 SVGAGI. The junction had 13 bases not matched to a gene; V was cut back by 6 bases and J by 7 bases. The CDR3 extends over 16 amino acids. In nucleotides, the CDR3 is TGTGCCAGCAGCTACAGGGGCGGGGGGGCCAGAAATGAGCAGTTCTTC. Its translation: CASSYRGGGARNEQFF.

The chain carries TRBV19 and TRBJ1-1, with 10 bases matching TRBD1. V lost 7 bases, J lost 5 bases, and 10 bases stayed unmatched. Germline CDR1 is LNHDA and CDR2 is SQIVND (reference sequence). The length of the CDR3 is 15 residues. The CDR3 loop reads CASILPTGGWTEAFF. As DNA, the CDR3 is TGTGCCAGTATTTTACCGACAGGGGGCTGGACTGAAGCTTTCTTT. Based on the CDR3 plus reference TRBV19 and TRBJ1-1, the full variable domain is DGGITQSPKYLFRKEGQNVTLSCEQNLNHDAMYWYRQDPGQGLRLIYYSQIVNDFQKGDIAEGYSVSREKKESFPLTVTSAQKNPTAFYLCASILPTGGWTEAFFGQGTRLTVV.

V usage is TRBV9 and J usage is TRBJ2-3; TRBD2 aligns across 11 bases. The CDR3 length is 16 residues. Trimming took 2 bases from V and 2 from J; bases not matched to a gene: 4. Germline CDR1 is SGDLS and CDR2 is YYNGEE. The CDR3 region is CASSVRTSGPTDTQYF. The CDR3 DNA reads TGTGCCAGCAGCGTCCGGACTAGCGGGCCCACAGATACGCAGTATTTT.

In its sample, this clone was seen a few times. The rearrangement links TRBV19 to TRBJ1-1; D perhaps matches TRBD1 (5 bases). Germline V CDR1 and CDR2: LNHDA, SQIVND (reference sequence). V was cut by 6 bases and J by 6 bases, with 17 bases left in between. This CDR3 is built from 14 residues. CDR3: CASRTRALSAEAFF. The DNA of the CDR3 is TGTGCCAGTAGGACCAGGGCATTAAGCGCTGAAGCTTTCTTT. Full variable domain (missing parts from reference TRBV19 and TRBJ1-1): DGGITQSPKYLFRKEGQNVTLSCEQNLNHDAMYWYRQDPGQGLRLIYYSQIVNDFQKGDIAEGYSVSREKKESFPLTVTSAQKNPTAFYLCASRTRALSAEAFFGQGTRLTVV.

The V and J genes are TRBV4-1 and TRBJ1-6; TRBD1 matches at 7 bases. Germline trimming cut 4 bases from V and 7 bases from J; bases unmatched to any gene: 7. CDR1 and CDR2 (germline): MGHRA, YSYEKL. This CDR3 is 15 amino acids long. The chain's CDR3 is CASSPGRQGNSPLHF. The CDR3 region has the DNA TGCGCCAGCAGCCCGGGACGACAGGGAAATTCACCCCTCCACTTT.

The chain recombines TRBV14 with TRBJ2-1, with 7 nucleotides matching TRBD2. Per the germline V gene, CDR1 is SGHDN and CDR2 is FVKESK. The CDR3 extends over 17 amino acids. V dropped 4 bases and J dropped 4; count of bases not matched to a gene: 13. Here the CDR3 reads CASSPRGDGGFYNEQFF. The CDR3 nucleotides are TGTGCCAGCAGCCCCAGAGGGGACGGGGGGTTTTACAATGAGCAGTTCTTC.

The V call is TRBV6-6, the J call TRBJ2-2, with TRBD1 identical over 8 bases. After removal of 8 bases from V and 7 bases from J, the junction contained 12 bases not matched to a gene. Germline V gene sequence: CDR1 MNHNY, CDR2 SVGAGI (reference sequence). The CDR3 runs 15 residues. CDR3 amino acids: CASDAGRGQGGELFF. The CDR3, as DNA: TGTGCCAGCGACGCCGGCAGGGGGCAGGGCGGGGAGCTGTTTTTT.

The chain has TRBV6-5 and TRBJ2-1, with 8 bases identical to TRBD2. Germline CDR1 and CDR2: MNHEY and SVGAGI. The CDR3 runs to 15 residues. Trimming removed 8 bases from V and 5 bases from J; junction bases left unmatched: 11. For the CDR3, the DNA is TGTGCCAGCGGACGGGGGGGTGGTCCTCACAATGAGCAGTTCTTC. This codes for CASGRGGGPHNEQFF.

V usage is TRBV19 and J usage is TRBJ2-1, with 9 positions matching TRBD2. CDR3 length: 16 residues. Germline V gives CDR1 LNHDA, CDR2 SQIVND (reference sequence). The V and J ends lost 1 base and 9 bases, in that order; junction bases with no gene match: 10. The DNA for the CDR3 is TGTGCCAGTAGTATAGGGGGCGGGGGGGCCTTAGGTGAGCAGTTCTTC. Translated: CASSIGGGGALGEQFF.

V usage is TRBV5-1 and J usage is TRBJ1-2; D not certain. The CDR3 covers 14 residues. Germline V gives CDR1 SGHRS, CDR2 YFSETQ. Between the trimmed V and J ends, which lost 0 bases and 2 bases, there was a span of 8 bases. This CDR3 reads CASSLDTVNYGYTF. In DNA, the CDR3 is TGCGCCAGCAGCTTGGATACAGTAAACTATGGCTACACCTTC. Combining the CDR3 with reference TRBV5-1 and TRBJ1-2 gives the whole variable domain KAGVTQTPRYLIKTRGQQVTLSCSPISGHRSVSWYQQTPGQGLQFLFEYFSETQRNKGNFPGRFSGRQFSNSRSEMNVSTLELGDSALYLCASSLDTVNYGYTFGSGTRLTVV.

This clone came up once. The V call is TRBV7-3, the J call TRBJ2-1, with D uncertain. This CDR3 has 13 amino acids. CDR1 is SGHTA and CDR2 is FQGTGA in the germline V gene. The V and J ends lost 6 bases and 10 bases respectively, with 16 bases between them. For the CDR3, the DNA is TGTGCCAGCAGTGTCGTTAGCCAAACGGAGCAGTTCTTC. This gives the protein CASSVVSQTEQFF.

The V and J genes are TRBV5-4 and TRBJ2-1, with 8 bases lining up with TRBD2. Germline V gene data show CDR1 as SGHNT and CDR2 as YYREEE (reference sequence). CDR3 length: 17 amino acids. V lost 0 bases to trimming and J lost 1 base; unmatched junction nucleotides: 6. Here the CDR3 reads CASSLAGTSRSYNEQFF. The DNA for the CDR3 is TGTGCCAGCAGCTTGGCCGGGACTAGTAGGTCCTACAATGAGCAGTTCTTC.

V and J are TRBV7-3 and TRBJ2-3; 7 positions agree with TRBD2. V was pared by 0 bases and J by 2 bases, with 2 bases of the junction left unmatched. Germline-derived CDR1 and CDR2 are SGHTA and FQGTGA. This CDR3 region has 15 residues. CDR3 coding DNA: TGTGCCAGCAGCTTAACCGGGACTACCACAGATACGCAGTATTTT. Translated, it gives CASSLTGTTTDTQYF.

The chain is built from TRBV2 and TRBJ2-1; 7 bases align to TRBD2. The CDR3 sequence is 17 residues long. V shed 3 bases, J shed 4 bases, and the junction held 12 bases outside the gene matches. Germline V gene data show CDR1 as SNHLY and CDR2 as FYNNEI. The CDR3 nucleotides are TGTGCCAGCAGTGATTTCGGGGGAGGGCCGAAGTACAATGAGCAGTTCTTC. This sequence encodes CASSDFGGGPKYNEQFF.

This clone was counted once. This sequence joins TRBV7-9 and TRBJ1-1; D is possibly TRBD1 (6 bases). Trimming removed 11 bases at V and 6 bases at J, with 13 bases between. This CDR3 spans 11 amino acids. Germline CDR1 and CDR2: SEHNR and FQNEAQ (reference sequence). The CDR3 protein is CAAQGGPEAFF. DNA of the CDR3: TGTGCCGCACAGGGAGGGCCTGAAGCTTTCTTT. The full variable domain, rest sourced from reference TRBV7-9 and TRBJ1-1, is DTGVSQNPRHKITKRGQNVTFRCDPISEHNRLYWYRQTLGQGPEFLTYFQNEAQLEKSRLLSDRFSAERPKGSFSTLEIQRTEQGDSAMYLCAAQGGPEAFFGQGTRLTVV.

This rearrangement joins TRBV4-3 to TRBJ2-6; TRBD1 is a possible D gene (6 bases). V was shortened by 6 bases and J by 0 bases, with 15 bases between the two germline ends. The length of the CDR3 is 17 residues. Germline V gene data show CDR1 as LGHNA and CDR2 as YSLEER. DNA for the CDR3: TGCGCCAGCAGTTTTGGGGGCTCTAGCTCTGGGGCCAACGTCCTGACTTTC. Translation: CASSFGGSSSGANVLTF.

The rearrangement links TRBV20-1 to TRBJ2-3, with D possibly being TRBD2 (5 bases). V was cut by 6 bases and J by 6 bases, with 10 bases left in between. The length of the CDR3 is 11 residues. Germline CDR1 reads DFQATT; CDR2 reads SNEGSKA (reference sequence). The CDR3 DNA is TGCAGTGCAAGTGCGGGTGATACGCAGTATTTT. Amino acid sequence: CSASAGDTQYF.

The table lists this clone with a count of one. V and J are TRBV7-3 and TRBJ2-1, with D perhaps matching TRBD1 (6 bases). The CDR3 is 15 residues long. The V gene's germline CDR1 is SGHTA and CDR2 FQGTGA. Trimming left V 4 bases short and J 5 bases short, with 15 bases between. CDR3 amino acids: CASSSLYRVDNEQFF. CDR3 sequence (DNA): TGTGCCAGCAGCTCACTTTACAGGGTGGACAATGAGCAGTTCTTC.

The rearrangement links TRBV11-2 to TRBJ1-1, with TRBD1 as a possible D gene (5 bases). The germline gives CDR1 SGHAT, CDR2 FQNNGV. V was shortened by 5 bases and J by 0 bases, with 7 bases between the two germline ends. CDR3 length equals 13 residues. The CDR3 sequence: CASSRGMNTEAFF. CDR3 bases: TGTGCCAGCAGCCGGGGGATGAACACTGAAGCTTTCTTT.

This chain connects TRBV29-1 to TRBJ2-5; 7 bases fit TRBD1. The CDR3 sequence is 14 residues long. With 4 bases clipped from V and 5 bases from J, the junction kept 10 bases outside the gene matches. Germline V gives CDR1 SQVTM, CDR2 ANQGSEA. CDR3 nucleotides: TGCAGCGTTGGGACAGGCCAAAGGTTGGAGACCCAGTACTTC. Its protein is CSVGTGQRLETQYF.

The chain employs TRBV7-6 and TRBJ2-1, with TRBD1 matching 7 bases. V dropped 4 bases and J dropped 0; count of bases not matched to a gene: 3. Germline V gene data show CDR1 as SGHVS and CDR2 as FNYEAQ. The CDR3 covers 15 residues. CDR3 residues: CASSYRGNSYNEQFF. The CDR3 bases are TGTGCCAGCAGCTACAGGGGCAACTCCTACAATGAGCAGTTCTTC.

The gene calls are TRBV19 and TRBJ2-7; 8 bases match TRBD1. CDR3 size: 15 residues. CDR1 and CDR2 from the germline V gene are LNHDA and SQIVND (reference sequence). After removal of 5 bases from V and 0 bases from J, the junction contained 6 bases not matched to a gene. CDR3 in amino acids: CASSGGTGSSYEQYF. The DNA of the CDR3 is TGTGCCAGTAGTGGCGGGACAGGTTCCTCCTACGAGCAGTACTTC.

This clone was recorded once. The chain recombines TRBV7-2 with TRBJ2-5; maybe TRBD2 (7 bases). This CDR3 region has 12 residues. CDR1 is SGHTA, CDR2 FQGNSA, per germline. Trimming removed 6 bases from V and 13 bases from J, with 18 bases in between. The CDR3 bases are TGTGCCAGCAGAATAGATTTAGGGGGGGTGTACTTC. It encodes CASRIDLGGVYF.

V is TRBV28 and J is TRBJ2-7; D possibly corresponds to TRBD2 (6 bases). The germline V gene encodes CDR1 MDHEN and CDR2 SYDVKM. This CDR3 is 15 amino acids long. V lost 6 bases and J 0 bases, leaving 15 bases between the germline ends. The CDR3, as DNA: TGTGCCAGCAGGGGGTTCCGGGGAGGCTCCTACGAGCAGTACTTC. This translates into CASRGFRGGSYEQYF. Based on the CDR3 plus reference TRBV28 and TRBJ2-7, the full variable domain is DVKVTQSSRYLVKRTGEKVFLECVQDMDHENMFWYRQDPGLGLRLIYFSYDVKMKEKGDIPEGYSVSREKKERFSLILESASTNQTSMYLCASRGFRGGSYEQYFGPGTRLTVT.

Written as DNA, the CDR3 is TGCGCCAGCAGCTTGGGCGGGAGTGCGGTGGAGACCCAGTACTTC. Translating it yields CASSLGGSAVETQYF. The V gene is TRBV5-1, the J gene TRBJ2-5; 7 bases are a match to TRBD2. Germline lookup yields CDR1 SGHRS and CDR2 YFSETQ. Trimming removed 0 bases from V and 5 bases from J; junction bases left unmatched: 7. CDR3 length: 15 residues.

This chain joins TRBV19 and TRBJ2-1; 11 nucleotides align to TRBD2. V lost 11 bases and J lost 7; bases outside the gene matches: 7. The CDR3 runs to 13 residues. CDR1 and CDR2 from the germline V gene are LNHDA and SQIVND (reference sequence). The CDR3 here is CARTSGSGNEQFF. CDR3 in DNA: TGTGCCCGTACTAGCGGGAGTGGTAATGAGCAGTTCTTC.